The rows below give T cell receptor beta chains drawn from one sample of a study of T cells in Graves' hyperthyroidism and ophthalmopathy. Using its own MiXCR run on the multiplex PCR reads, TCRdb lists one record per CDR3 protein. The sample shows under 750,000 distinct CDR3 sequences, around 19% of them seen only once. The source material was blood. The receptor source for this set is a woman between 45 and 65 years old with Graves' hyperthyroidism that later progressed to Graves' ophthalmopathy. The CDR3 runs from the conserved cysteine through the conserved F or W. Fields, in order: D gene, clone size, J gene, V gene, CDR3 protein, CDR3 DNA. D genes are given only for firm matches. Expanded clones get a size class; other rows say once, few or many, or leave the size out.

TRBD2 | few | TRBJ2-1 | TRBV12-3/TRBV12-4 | CASSPLEVAGYNEQFF | TGTGCCAGCAGTCCCCTTGAAGTAGCGGGGTACAATGAGCAGTTCTTC
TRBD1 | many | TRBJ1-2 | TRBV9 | CASSTRQGGEGYTF | TGTGCCAGCAGCACCCGACAGGGAGGAGAGGGCTACACCTTC
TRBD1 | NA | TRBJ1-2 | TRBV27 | CASSSWASGQAEGYGYTF | TGTGCCAGCAGTTCCTGGGCCAGCGGACAGGCCGAGGGTTATGGCTACACCTTC
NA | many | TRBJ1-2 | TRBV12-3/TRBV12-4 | CASSLGLIYGYTF | TGTGCCAGCAGTTTGGGACTGATCTATGGCTACACCTTC
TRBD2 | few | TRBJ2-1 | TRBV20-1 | CSARGGGSVYNEQFF | TGCAGTGCTAGAGGGGGGGGGTCCGTCTACAATGAGCAGTTCTTC
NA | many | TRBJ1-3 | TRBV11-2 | CASSYDGNTIYF | TGTGCCAGCAGCTACGATGGAAACACCATATATTTT
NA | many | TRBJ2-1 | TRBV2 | CASRISEQFF | TGTGCCAGCCGTATCTCGGAGCAGTTCTTC
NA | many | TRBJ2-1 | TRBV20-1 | CSARDPRGYNEQFF | TGCAGTGCTAGAGATCCAAGGGGGTACAATGAGCAGTTCTTC
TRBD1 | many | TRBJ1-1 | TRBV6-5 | CASSYPGQGMLVTEAFF | TGTGCCAGCAGTTACCCGGGACAGGGAATGTTGGTCACTGAAGCTTTCTTT
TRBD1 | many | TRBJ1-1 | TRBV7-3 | CASSFSSGTGSTEAFF | TGTGCCAGCAGCTTCTCGTCCGGGACAGGGTCTACTGAAGCTTTCTTT
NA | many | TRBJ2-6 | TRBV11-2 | CASSPGWANVLTF | TGTGCCAGCAGCCCAGGTTGGGCCAACGTCCTGACTTTC
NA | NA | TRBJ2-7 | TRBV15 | CATSRDTGQDPYEQYF | TGTGCCACCAGCAGAGATACTGGGCAGGACCCCTACGAGCAGTACTTC
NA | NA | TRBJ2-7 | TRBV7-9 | CASSLAQGGSGEQYF | TGTGCCAGCAGCTTAGCTCAGGGAGGAAGTGGCGAGCAGTACTTC
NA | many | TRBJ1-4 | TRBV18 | CASSPGGEKLFF | TGTGCCAGCTCACCCGGCGGCGAAAAACTGTTTTTT
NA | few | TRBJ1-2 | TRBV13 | CASSDGTSASYGYTF | TGTGCCAGCAGCGATGGGACGTCTGCTAGCTATGGCTACACCTTC
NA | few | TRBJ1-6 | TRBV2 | CASSPLGGPNSPLHF | TGTGCCAGCAGCCCCCTGGGAGGGCCAAATTCACCCCTCCACTTT
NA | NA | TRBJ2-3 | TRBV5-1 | CASSLPEGDTQYF | TGCGCCAGCAGCTTGCCCGAAGGGGATACGCAGTATTTT
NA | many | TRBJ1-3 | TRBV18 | CASSPKSSGNTIYF | TGTGCCAGCTCTCCCAAGAGCTCTGGAAACACCATATATTTT
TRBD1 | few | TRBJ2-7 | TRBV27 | CASSPSDRGYEQYF | TGTGCCAGCAGTCCAAGTGACAGGGGGTACGAGCAGTACTTC
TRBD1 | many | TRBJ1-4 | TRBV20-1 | CSAPPGQEGEKLFF | TGCAGTGCTCCACCGGGACAGGAGGGGGAAAAACTGTTTTTT
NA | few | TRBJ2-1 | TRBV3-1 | CASSQDESTLGEQFF | TGTGCCAGCAGCCAAGATGAATCGACCCTTGGGGAGCAGTTCTTC
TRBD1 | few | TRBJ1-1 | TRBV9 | CASSPLNRQGGSDTEAFF | TGTGCCAGCAGCCCCCTAAACAGACAGGGAGGGTCGGACACTGAAGCTTTCTTT
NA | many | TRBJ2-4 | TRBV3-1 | CASSRVYSHENIQYF | TGTGCCAGCAGTAGGGTTTATAGCCATGAAAACATTCAGTACTTC
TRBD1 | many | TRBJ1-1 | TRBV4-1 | CASSQGQGAEAFF | TGCGCCAGCAGCCAAGGGCAGGGGGCCGAAGCTTTCTTT
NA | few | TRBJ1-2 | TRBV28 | CASTRDTLRDGYTF | TGTGCCAGCACGCGGGACACCTTAAGGGATGGCTACACCTTC
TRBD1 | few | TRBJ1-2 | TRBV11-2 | CASSFGTAGGYTF | TGTGCCAGCAGCTTTGGGACAGCGGGAGGCTACACCTTC
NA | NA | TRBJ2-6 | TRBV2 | CASNTGKSSGANVLTF | TGTGCCAGCAACACAGGGAAGAGCTCTGGGGCCAACGTCCTGACTTTC
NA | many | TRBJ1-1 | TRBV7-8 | CASSFPARTMNTEAFF | TGTGCCAGCAGCTTCCCAGCTCGGACTATGAACACTGAAGCTTTCTTT
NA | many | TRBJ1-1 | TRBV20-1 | CSARTLMNTEAFF | TGCAGTGCTAGGACACTTATGAACACTGAAGCTTTCTTT
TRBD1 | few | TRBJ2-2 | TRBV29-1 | CSVAGGQGPTGELFF | TGCAGCGTTGCGGGGGGACAGGGTCCTACCGGGGAGCTGTTTTTT
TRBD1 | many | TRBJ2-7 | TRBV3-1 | CASSQEGGTGGYEQYF | TGTGCCAGCAGCCAAGAAGGTGGGACAGGCGGCTACGAGCAGTACTTC
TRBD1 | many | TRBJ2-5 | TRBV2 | CASRMDREFETQYF | TGTGCCAGCAGGATGGACAGGGAGTTTGAGACCCAGTACTTC
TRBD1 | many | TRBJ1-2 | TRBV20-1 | CSARDGTRQGLGLWNYGYTF | TGCAGTGCTAGAGATGGGACCCGACAGGGTCTCGGGTTGTGGAACTATGGCTACACCTTC
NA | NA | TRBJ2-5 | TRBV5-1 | CASSSIKGATQETQYF | TGCGCCAGCAGCTCCATCAAAGGGGCGACCCAAGAGACCCAGTACTTC
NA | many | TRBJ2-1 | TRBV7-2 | CASTQTESSYNEQFF | TGTGCCAGCACCCAGACAGAGAGCTCCTACAATGAGCAGTTCTTC
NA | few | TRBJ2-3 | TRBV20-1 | CSALGGGGGTLLTDTQYF | TGCAGTGCCCTGGGTGGAGGTGGGGGCACCCTACTCACAGATACGCAGTATTTT
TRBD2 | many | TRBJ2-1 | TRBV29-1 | CSVDWTSGGAPSEQFF | TGCAGCGTTGATTGGACTAGCGGGGGTGCACCCAGTGAGCAGTTCTTC
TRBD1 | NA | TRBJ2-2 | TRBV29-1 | CSVHLVGQGTGELFF | TGCAGCGTCCACCTGGTGGGACAGGGCACCGGGGAGCTGTTTTTT
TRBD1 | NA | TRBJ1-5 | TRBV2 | CASSEQGAFQPQHF | TGTGCCAGCAGTGAACAGGGGGCGTTTCAGCCCCAGCATTTT
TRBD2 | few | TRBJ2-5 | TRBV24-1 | CATSEGRGGVVETQYF | TGTGCCACCAGTGAAGGGCGCGGGGGAGTAGTCGAGACCCAGTACTTC
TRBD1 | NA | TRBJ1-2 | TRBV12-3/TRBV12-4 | CASRSGQALLYGYTF | TGTGCCAGCAGATCCGGACAGGCCCTTCTCTATGGCTACACCTTT
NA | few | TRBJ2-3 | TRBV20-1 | CSAGRMSTDTQYF | TGCAGTGCTGGGAGGATGTCCACAGATACGCAGTATTTT